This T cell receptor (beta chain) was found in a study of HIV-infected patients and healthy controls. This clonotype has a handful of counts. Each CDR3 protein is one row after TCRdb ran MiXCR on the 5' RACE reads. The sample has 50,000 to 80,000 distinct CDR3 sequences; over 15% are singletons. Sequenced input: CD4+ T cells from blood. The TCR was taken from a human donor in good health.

The CDR3 loop reads CATSDGQGGEKLFF. In DNA, the CDR3 is TGTGCCACCAGTGATGGACAGGGAGGGGAAAAACTGTTTTTT. This chain links TRBV24-1 with TRBJ1-4, with 8 bases lining up with TRBD1. Germline CDR1 reads KGHDR; CDR2 reads SFDVKD. The V segment lost 3 bases and the J segment 8 bases; nucleotides outside the gene matches: 4. The CDR3 contains 14 residues.